This is a list of T cell receptor beta chains from one sample in a study of vaccination and CD4 T cells after COVID-19. MiXCR was run by TCRdb on the PCR reads, yielding one entry per CDR3 protein. Among some 23,000 distinct CDR3 sequences listed, 43% were seen once. These receptors have no identified antigens. The input for sequencing was CD4+ T cells from blood, cultured in vitro, taken about 7 months after SARS-CoV-2 vaccination. Every receptor here comes from a human donor who had recovered from COVID-19. Both conserved end residues are part of each CDR3. The D gene is left open where the match is weak. A clone size is listed for some rows: how often the clone was seen (once, few, many), or a class if it is expanded.

v_call: TRBV6-5; d_call: .; j_call: TRBJ2-3; clone_size: few; cdr3_nt: TGTGCCAGCAGTTACAGAGGGACAGATACGCAGTATTTT; cdr3_aa: CASSYRGTDTQYF
v_call: TRBV12-3/TRBV12-4; d_call: .; j_call: TRBJ1-2; clone_size: .; cdr3_nt: TGTGCCAGCAGACGACAGCTGACGGATGGCTACACCTTC; cdr3_aa: CASRRQLTDGYTF
v_call: TRBV25-1; d_call: .; j_call: TRBJ2-7; clone_size: .; cdr3_nt: TGTGCCAGCAGTCCGCCTGGCGGGCCCACTGTCCACGAGCAGTACTTC; cdr3_aa: CASSPPGGPTVHEQYF
v_call: TRBV4-1; d_call: .; j_call: TRBJ1-2; clone_size: .; cdr3_nt: TGCGCCAGCAGCCCGTCGGAGAATCGGGGCTACACCTTC; cdr3_aa: CASSPSENRGYTF
v_call: TRBV28; d_call: .; j_call: TRBJ2-5; clone_size: .; cdr3_nt: TGTGCCAGCAGTTTAGCAACTGGGGAGACCCAGTACTTC; cdr3_aa: CASSLATGETQYF
v_call: TRBV7-3; d_call: TRBD1; j_call: TRBJ2-3; clone_size: .; cdr3_nt: TGTGCCAGCAGCTTGGGGGACAGATTCACAGATACGCAGTATTTT; cdr3_aa: CASSLGDRFTDTQYF
v_call: TRBV7-9; d_call: .; j_call: TRBJ1-1; clone_size: once; cdr3_nt: TGTGCCAGCAGGCCCTGGAGGGAGCCCACTGAAGCTTTCTTT; cdr3_aa: CASRPWREPTEAFF
v_call: TRBV28; d_call: .; j_call: TRBJ2-5; clone_size: .; cdr3_nt: TGTGCCAGCAGTTTTTCCCAGGCGGGGGAGACCCAGTACTTC; cdr3_aa: CASSFSQAGETQYF
v_call: TRBV19; d_call: .; j_call: TRBJ2-3; clone_size: .; cdr3_nt: TGTGCCAGTAGTATAGATTTAAGGCAGGGAGCTACGCAGTATTTT; cdr3_aa: CASSIDLRQGATQYF
v_call: TRBV28; d_call: .; j_call: TRBJ2-3; clone_size: .; cdr3_nt: TGTGCCAGCAAGGGCTACGGTAGCACAGATACGCAGTATTTT; cdr3_aa: CASKGYGSTDTQYF
v_call: TRBV15; d_call: TRBD1; j_call: TRBJ2-1; clone_size: few; cdr3_nt: TGTGCCACCAGCAGGGACAGGGGAAGGGAGCAGTTCTTC; cdr3_aa: CATSRDRGREQFF
v_call: TRBV28; d_call: .; j_call: TRBJ1-6; clone_size: .; cdr3_nt: TGTGCCAGCAAGACCCCCAATTCACCCCTCCACTTT; cdr3_aa: CASKTPNSPLHF
v_call: TRBV7-3; d_call: TRBD2; j_call: TRBJ2-3; clone_size: .; cdr3_nt: TGTGCCAGCAGCTTAAGATTGGGGCGGGAGGGCCCAGATACGCAGTATTTT; cdr3_aa: CASSLRLGREGPDTQYF
v_call: TRBV6-5; d_call: .; j_call: TRBJ1-2; clone_size: .; cdr3_nt: TGTGCCAGCAGGCCACACTACAGGGAAGACTCAGCCCCTAACTATGGCTACACCTTC; cdr3_aa: CASRPHYREDSAPNYGYTF
v_call: TRBV20-1; d_call: .; j_call: TRBJ1-5; clone_size: few; cdr3_nt: TGCAGTGCTAGAGATGAGGGATTAAAAAATCAGCCCCAGCATTTT; cdr3_aa: CSARDEGLKNQPQHF
v_call: TRBV7-9; d_call: .; j_call: TRBJ1-2; clone_size: medium-sized; cdr3_nt: TGTGCCAGCAGCTTAGATTCGGTCAGGCCCTATGGCTACACCTTC; cdr3_aa: CASSLDSVRPYGYTF
v_call: TRBV19; d_call: .; j_call: TRBJ2-4; clone_size: .; cdr3_nt: TGTGCCAGTACCGCCACGGAGGGGAAAAACATTCAGTACTTC; cdr3_aa: CASTATEGKNIQYF
v_call: TRBV7-8; d_call: TRBD1; j_call: TRBJ2-2; clone_size: .; cdr3_nt: TGTGCCAGCAGCTTAGCAGGGGGCCGTCACACCGGGGAGCTGTTTTTT; cdr3_aa: CASSLAGGRHTGELFF
v_call: TRBV20-1; d_call: .; j_call: TRBJ1-5; clone_size: .; cdr3_nt: TGCAGTGCTAGAGAGAGTAGCAATCAGCCCCAGCATTTT; cdr3_aa: CSARESSNQPQHF
v_call: TRBV6-2/TRBV6-3; d_call: .; j_call: TRBJ2-7; clone_size: .; cdr3_nt: TGTGCCAGCAGTTACTCGAGGCAGGGCGGTTACGAGCAGTACTTC; cdr3_aa: CASSYSRQGGYEQYF
v_call: TRBV20-1; d_call: .; j_call: TRBJ1-6; clone_size: .; cdr3_nt: TGCAGTGCTAGAGATGGCTACAGCTCCTATAATTCACCCCTCCACTTT; cdr3_aa: CSARDGYSSYNSPLHF
v_call: TRBV28; d_call: .; j_call: TRBJ2-3; clone_size: .; cdr3_nt: TGTGCCAGCGACAGGAACACAGATACGCAGTATTTT; cdr3_aa: CASDRNTDTQYF
v_call: TRBV19; d_call: .; j_call: TRBJ1-5; clone_size: .; cdr3_nt: TGTGCCAGTAGTATAAGTCCGGGAGGCAATCAGCCCCAGCATTTT; cdr3_aa: CASSISPGGNQPQHF
v_call: TRBV2; d_call: .; j_call: TRBJ2-5; clone_size: .; cdr3_nt: TGTGCCAGCAGTGATCCCGGCAGGAGGACCCAGTACTTC; cdr3_aa: CASSDPGRRTQYF
v_call: TRBV7-9; d_call: TRBD2; j_call: TRBJ2-7; clone_size: few; cdr3_nt: TGTGCCAGCAGCTTAGGATCGGGCGGGAGCGTCAGTAGCTCCTACGAGCAGTACTTC; cdr3_aa: CASSLGSGGSVSSSYEQYF
v_call: TRBV20-1; d_call: .; j_call: TRBJ2-6; clone_size: .; cdr3_nt: TGCAGTGCTAGAGATCCGTTCGCTGGATCTGGGGCCAACGTCCTGACTTTC; cdr3_aa: CSARDPFAGSGANVLTF
v_call: TRBV19; d_call: .; j_call: TRBJ1-5; clone_size: few; cdr3_nt: TGTGCCAGTAGTTTAACAGCGATCCCCCACAATCAGCCCCAGCATTTT; cdr3_aa: CASSLTAIPHNQPQHF
v_call: TRBV6-1; d_call: .; j_call: TRBJ1-5; clone_size: .; cdr3_nt: TGTGCCAGCAGTGAAGCGGTGCAGCCCCAGCATTTT; cdr3_aa: CASSEAVQPQHF
v_call: TRBV28; d_call: .; j_call: TRBJ2-1; clone_size: once; cdr3_nt: TGTGCCAGCAGACCTCAGGGGAGGGCCTACAATGAGCAGTTCTTC; cdr3_aa: CASRPQGRAYNEQFF
v_call: TRBV28; d_call: .; j_call: TRBJ2-2; clone_size: .; cdr3_nt: TGTGCCAGCAGTACTCCAACCGGGGAGCTGTTTTTT; cdr3_aa: CASSTPTGELFF
v_call: TRBV20-1; d_call: .; j_call: TRBJ2-4; clone_size: .; cdr3_nt: TGCAGTGCTAGCCTGGGACTTCAAAACATTCAGTACTTC; cdr3_aa: CSASLGLQNIQYF
v_call: TRBV25-1; d_call: .; j_call: TRBJ1-2; clone_size: few; cdr3_nt: TGTGCCAGCAGTCGTGGACGTAGCGGGGGCTACACCTTC; cdr3_aa: CASSRGRSGGYTF
v_call: TRBV14; d_call: TRBD2; j_call: TRBJ2-5; clone_size: .; cdr3_nt: TGTGCCAGCAGCCAAGATGCTCGGGGGGCCCAGTACTTC; cdr3_aa: CASSQDARGAQYF
v_call: TRBV19; d_call: TRBD1; j_call: TRBJ2-1; clone_size: few; cdr3_nt: TGTGCCAGTAGTGCGACCGGGACAGGGGGCTCCTACAATGAGCAGTTCTTC; cdr3_aa: CASSATGTGGSYNEQFF
v_call: TRBV2; d_call: TRBD1; j_call: TRBJ1-5; clone_size: few; cdr3_nt: TGTGCCAGCAGTAGACAGGGTATCAGCAATCAGCCCCAGCATTTT; cdr3_aa: CASSRQGISNQPQHF
v_call: TRBV19; d_call: .; j_call: TRBJ2-3; clone_size: .; cdr3_nt: TGTGCCAGTAGGGCAGGGGTCACAGATACGCAGTATTTT; cdr3_aa: CASRAGVTDTQYF
v_call: TRBV7-2; d_call: TRBD1; j_call: TRBJ2-6; clone_size: few; cdr3_nt: TGTGCCAGCAGCAGGCGACAGGGGTTAGGGGCCAACGTCCTGACTTTC; cdr3_aa: CASSRRQGLGANVLTF
v_call: TRBV2; d_call: .; j_call: TRBJ2-7; clone_size: .; cdr3_nt: TGTGCCAGCAGTGAGCCACTACAGTGGGAGGAGCAGTACTTC; cdr3_aa: CASSEPLQWEEQYF
v_call: TRBV7-3; d_call: TRBD1; j_call: TRBJ2-7; clone_size: .; cdr3_nt: TGTGCCAGCAGCCGGACAGGAGACACCTCCTACGAGCAGTACTTC; cdr3_aa: CASSRTGDTSYEQYF
v_call: TRBV20-1; d_call: .; j_call: TRBJ1-2; clone_size: few; cdr3_nt: TGCAGTGCTGGGGGGGCTAGCGGGTATGGCTACACCTTC; cdr3_aa: CSAGGASGYGYTF
v_call: TRBV7-2; d_call: .; j_call: TRBJ2-5; clone_size: .; cdr3_nt: TGTACCAGCAGCTTACAGGGCCCAGGTAACCAAGAGACCCAGTACTTC; cdr3_aa: CTSSLQGPGNQETQYF